This T cell receptor (beta chain) was found in a study of preoperative IRX-2 immunotherapy in early breast cancer. TCRdb keeps only in-frame clones here, not all; method: immunoSEQ multiplex PCR. The sample records 75,000 to 100,000 clones, more than 80% being singletons. With V trimmed by 7 bases and J by 1 base, 3 bases remained unmatched. CDR1 is MNHGY, CDR2 SAAAGT, per germline. The CDR3 has 15 amino acids. Noted treatment: preoperative locoregional IRX-2 cytokine immunotherapy. Samples came from a phase Ib trial of preoperative locoregional IRX-2 cytokine immunotherapy. The input for sequencing was tumor tissue, taken after IRX-2 immunotherapy. The source is a human donor with breast cancer. The J gene is TRBJ2-3, the V gene TRBV6-8, with 12 bases identical to TRBD2. The CDR3 sequence is CASTRTSGGTDTQYF. The CDR3 DNA reads as TGTGCCAGCACCCGGACTAGCGGGGGCACAGATACGCAGTATTTT.